This T cell receptor beta chain was recorded in a study of blood T cells in healthy people across ages. All donors came from Russia, were Caucasian and healthy, and spanned ages about 6 to 100. Study-wide results and limits: Across the age range, TCR beta diversity per million T cells fell in a roughly linear way. For the donors, CMV status was unknown and possibly confounded expanded clonotype changes.

CDR1 is DFQATT and CDR2 is SNEGSKA in the germline V gene (reference sequence). This CDR3 spans 13 amino acids. Then a second PCR, running roughly 6 to 11 cycles, was carried out with a sample-barcoded 5' primer and a J-beta primer mix. TCRdb recomputed calls from the 5' RACE reads with MiXCR, one row per CDR3 protein. The data contain 1,800,000 or so distinct CDR3 sequences, 39% of them singletons. Worth noting for this clonotype: Antigen specificity is unknown. Germline is not matched at one junction end, which may reflect a read error.

The sequence came from a human donor in good health. What was sequenced was blood. V is TRBV20-1 and J is TRBJ2-4, with 8 nucleotides matching TRBD2. The CDR3 region is CSAITSGTYEQCF. CDR3 bases: TGCAGTGCCATTACTAGCGGAACCTACGAGCAGTGCTTC.